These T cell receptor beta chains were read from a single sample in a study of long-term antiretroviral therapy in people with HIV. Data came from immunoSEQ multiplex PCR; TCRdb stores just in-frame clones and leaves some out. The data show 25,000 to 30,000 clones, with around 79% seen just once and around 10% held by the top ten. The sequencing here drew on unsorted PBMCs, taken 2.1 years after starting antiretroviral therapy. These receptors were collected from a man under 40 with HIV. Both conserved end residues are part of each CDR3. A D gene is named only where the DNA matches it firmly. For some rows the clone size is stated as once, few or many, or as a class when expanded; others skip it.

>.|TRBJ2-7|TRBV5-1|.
CASSFSSRGTYEQYF
TGCGCCAGCAGCTTCTCGAGCAGGGGAACCTACGAGCAGTACTTC
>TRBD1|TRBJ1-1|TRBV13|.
CASSLEGALGTEAFF
TGTGCCAGCAGCTTAGAGGGGGCGCTGGGCACTGAAGCTTTCTTT
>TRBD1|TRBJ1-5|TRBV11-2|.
CASSQGGALGQPQHF
TGTGCCAGCAGCCAGGGGGGGGCGCTAGGTCAGCCCCAGCATTTT
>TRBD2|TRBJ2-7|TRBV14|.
CASSQEFSGRDFSYEQYF
TGTGCCAGCAGCCAAGAGTTCAGCGGGAGGGATTTTTCCTACGAGCAGTACTTC
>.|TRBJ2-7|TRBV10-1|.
CASLNALAIHEQYF
TGCGCCAGCCTAAACGCGCTAGCGATCCACGAGCAGTACTTC
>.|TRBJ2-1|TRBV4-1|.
CASSQLDILSYNEQFF
TGCGCCAGCAGCCAGCTGGACATCCTCTCCTACAATGAGCAGTTCTTC
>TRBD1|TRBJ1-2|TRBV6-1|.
CASRGTGGYGYTF
TGTGCCAGCAGGGGGACAGGGGGCTATGGCTACACCTTC
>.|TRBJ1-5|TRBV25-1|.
CASSASQGSNQPQHF
TGTGCCAGCAGTGCATCGCAGGGTAGCAATCAGCCCCAGCATTTT
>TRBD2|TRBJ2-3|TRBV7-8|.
CASSLGAGGTDTQYF
TGTGCCAGCAGCTTAGGAGCGGGGGGCACAGATACGCAGTATTTT
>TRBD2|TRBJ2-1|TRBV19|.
CASSIDSGLAGDEQFF
TGTGCCAGTAGTATAGATTCCGGACTAGCGGGAGATGAGCAGTTCTTC
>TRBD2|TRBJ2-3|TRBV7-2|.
CASSFSGGATDTQYF
TGTGCCAGCAGCTTTAGCGGGGGGGCGACAGATACGCAGTATTTT
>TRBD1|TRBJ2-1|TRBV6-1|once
CASSGWGTATYNEQFF
TGTGCCAGCAGTGGGTGGGGGACAGCCACTTACAATGAGCAGTTCTTC
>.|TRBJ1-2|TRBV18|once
CASSPSGQGGYTF
TGTGCCAGCTCACCGTCGGGGCAGGGTGGCTACACCTTC
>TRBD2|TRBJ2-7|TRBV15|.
CATSGGSTWTSIHEQYF
TGTGCCACCAGCGGGGGATCGACCTGGACTAGTATCCACGAGCAGTACTTC
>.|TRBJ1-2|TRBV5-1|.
CASSSPDQVHSASGGYTF
TGCGCCAGCAGCTCACCGGACCAGGTCCACTCCGCTTCGGGGGGCTACACCTTC
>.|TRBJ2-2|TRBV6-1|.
CASSELGTGELFF
TGTGCCAGCAGTGAATTAGGCACCGGGGAGCTGTTTTTT
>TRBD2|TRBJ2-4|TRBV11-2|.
CASSPAGGAKNIQYF
TGTGCCAGCAGCCCCGCGGGGGGAGCCAAAAACATTCAGTACTTC
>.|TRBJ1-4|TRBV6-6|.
CASSSGSREKLFF
TGTGCCAGCAGCTCCGGTAGCCGGGAAAAACTGTTTTTT
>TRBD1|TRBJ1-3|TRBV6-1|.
CASSRQGADTIYF
TGTGCCAGCAGTCGACAGGGGGCAGACACCATATATTTT
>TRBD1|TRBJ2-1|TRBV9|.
CASSVGTGGTGEQFF
TGTGCCAGCAGCGTAGGGACAGGGGGCACGGGTGAGCAGTTCTTC
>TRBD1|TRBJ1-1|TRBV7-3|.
CASSLNSDNRGTEAFF
TGTGCCAGCAGCTTAAATTCAGACAACAGGGGCACTGAAGCTTTCTTT
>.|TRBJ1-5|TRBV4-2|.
CASSQVTGNQPQHF
TGTGCCAGCAGCCAAGTCACCGGGAATCAGCCCCAGCATTTT
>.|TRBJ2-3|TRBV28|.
CASSRAGPYSTDTQYF
TGTGCCAGCAGTCGAGCCGGACCCTATAGCACAGATACGCAGTATTTT
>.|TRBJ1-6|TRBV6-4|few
CASSDSGGWNSPLHF
TGTGCCAGCAGTGACTCGGGGGGTTGGAATTCACCCCTCCACTTT
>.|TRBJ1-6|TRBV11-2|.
CASSLPRRGPMNSPLHF
TGTGCCAGCAGCTTACCCCGAAGGGGCCCAATGAATTCACCCCTCCACTTT
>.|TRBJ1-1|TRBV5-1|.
CASSLDFFMNTEAFF
TGCGCCAGCAGCTTGGATTTTTTCATGAACACTGAAGCTTTCTTT
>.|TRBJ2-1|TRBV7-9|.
CASSSSWAGSSYNEQFF
TGTGCCAGCAGCTCCTCTTGGGCGGGGAGCTCCTACAATGAGCAGTTCTTC
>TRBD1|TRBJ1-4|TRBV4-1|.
CASSLGQGSEKLFF
TGCGCCAGCAGCCTAGGACAGGGTAGTGAAAAACTGTTTTTT
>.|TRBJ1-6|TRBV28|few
CASSLSSMGSPLHF
TGTGCCAGCAGTTTAAGCTCGATGGGTTCACCCCTCCACTTT
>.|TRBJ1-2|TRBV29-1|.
CSVGGTVLGYTF
TGCAGCGTTGGAGGGACGGTACTTGGCTACACCTTC
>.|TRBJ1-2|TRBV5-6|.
CASSLEGPIKNYGYTF
TGTGCCAGCAGCTTGGAGGGCCCAATTAAAAACTATGGCTACACCTTC
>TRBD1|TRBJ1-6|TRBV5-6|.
CASSLPGQGRSSPLHF
TGTGCCAGCAGCCTGCCGGGACAGGGCAGGAGTTCACCCCTCCACTTT
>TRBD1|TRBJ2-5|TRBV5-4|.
CASSPQTGGWETQYF
TGTGCCAGCAGCCCGCAAACAGGGGGCTGGGAGACCCAGTACTTC
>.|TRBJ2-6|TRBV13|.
CASSLYRAAGANVLTF
TGTGCCAGCAGCTTATACAGGGCTGCTGGGGCCAACGTCCTGACTTTC
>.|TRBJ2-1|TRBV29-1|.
CSVEGGSGAEQFF
TGCAGCGTTGAAGGGGGGTCCGGGGCCGAGCAGTTCTTC
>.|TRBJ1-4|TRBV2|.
CASKTAPEKLFF
TGTGCCAGCAAGACAGCCCCTGAAAAACTGTTTTTT
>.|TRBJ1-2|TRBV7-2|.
CASSLDGTVNYGYTF
TGTGCCAGCAGCTTAGACGGGACGGTTAACTATGGCTACACCTTC
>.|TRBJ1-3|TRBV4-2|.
CASSQERVSTGNTIYF
TGTGCCAGCAGCCAAGAAAGGGTCAGTACGGGAAACACCATATATTTT
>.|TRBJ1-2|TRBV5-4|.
CASSLVRSYGYTF
TGTGCCAGCAGCTTGGTCCGGTCCTATGGCTACACCTTC
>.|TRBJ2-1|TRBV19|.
CASSPDRSSYNEQFF
TGTGCCAGTAGTCCCGACAGGAGCTCCTACAATGAGCAGTTCTTC
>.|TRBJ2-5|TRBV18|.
CASSPPSATGETQYF
TGTGCCAGCTCACCACCGTCGGCGACCGGGGAGACCCAGTACTTC
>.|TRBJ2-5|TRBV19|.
CATAQGWQETQYF
TGTGCCACCGCCCAGGGGTGGCAAGAGACCCAGTACTTC
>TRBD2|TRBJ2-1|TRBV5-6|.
CASSTRTSGISYNEQFF
TGTGCCAGCAGCACCCGGACTAGCGGGATCTCCTACAATGAGCAGTTCTTC
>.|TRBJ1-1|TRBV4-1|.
CASSLTVGGRTEAFF
TGCGCCAGCAGCCTCACGGTCGGGGGACGCACTGAAGCTTTCTTT
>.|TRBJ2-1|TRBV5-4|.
CASSQRDQMANEQFF
TGTGCCAGCAGTCAAAGGGACCAAATGGCCAATGAGCAGTTCTTC
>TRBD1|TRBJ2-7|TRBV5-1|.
CASSLAGTGFGLYEQYF
TGCGCCAGCAGCTTGGCCGGGACAGGGTTTGGGCTCTACGAGCAGTACTTC
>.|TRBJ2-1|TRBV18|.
CASSPQGRKSANEQFF
TGTGCCAGCTCACCACAGGGGAGAAAATCGGCCAATGAGCAGTTCTTC
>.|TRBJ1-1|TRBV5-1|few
CASSLDLRGNTEAFF
TGCGCCAGCAGCCTAGACCTCAGGGGGAACACTGAAGCTTTCTTT
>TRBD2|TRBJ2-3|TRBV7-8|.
CASSTSGHNTDTQYF
TGTGCCAGCAGCACTAGCGGGCATAACACAGATACGCAGTATTTT
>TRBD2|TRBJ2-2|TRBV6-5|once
CASSYTAGDTGELFF
TGTGCCAGCAGTTACACCGCGGGAGACACCGGGGAGCTGTTTTTT
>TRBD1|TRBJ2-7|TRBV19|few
CASSKPGQGRYEQYF
TGTGCCAGTAGCAAACCGGGACAGGGACGCTACGAGCAGTACTTC
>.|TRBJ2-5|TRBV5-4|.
CASSLAGAAETQYF
TGTGCCAGCAGCTTGGCGGGAGCGGCGGAGACCCAGTACTTC
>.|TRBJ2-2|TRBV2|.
CASSYRTGELFF
TGTGCCAGCAGTTACAGGACCGGGGAGCTGTTTTTT
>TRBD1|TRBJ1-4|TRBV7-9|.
CASSRGQGTKLFF
TGTGCCAGCAGCAGGGGACAGGGGACAAAACTGTTTTTT
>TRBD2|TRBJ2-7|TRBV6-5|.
CASSYKVAGGYEQYF
TGTGCCAGCAGTTACAAGGTAGCGGGAGGTTACGAGCAGTACTTC
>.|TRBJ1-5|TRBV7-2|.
CASSSKTGIGQPQHF
TGTGCCAGCAGCTCCAAGACAGGAATCGGTCAGCCCCAGCATTTT
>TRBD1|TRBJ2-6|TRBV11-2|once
CASSLYRGPGANVLTF
TGTGCCAGCAGCTTATATAGGGGGCCTGGGGCCAACGTCCTGACTTTC
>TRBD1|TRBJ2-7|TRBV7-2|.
CASSPQRDRGLEQYF
TGTGCCAGCAGCCCTCAGCGGGACAGGGGGCTCGAGCAGTACTTC
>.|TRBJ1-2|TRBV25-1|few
CASSDSNFGYTF
TGTGCCAGCAGTGATTCAAACTTTGGCTACACCTTC